These 5 T cell receptor beta chains share one sample of origin, sequenced in a study of OX40 agonist ivuxolimab in advanced cancers. The protocol was immunoSEQ multiplex PCR, while the TCRdb copy is restricted to in-frame clones and leaves out a portion. The sample lists about 86,000 clones; 75% to 95% were seen once. The specimen was CD4+ or CD8+ T cells sorted from blood, collected in a trial of the OX40 agonist ivuxolimab. The receptors here all came from an adult with an advanced solid tumor such as melanoma, head and neck, liver or kidney cancer.

This rearrangement joins TRBV10-3 to TRBJ2-7; D is undetermined. Per the germline V gene, CDR1 is ENHRY and CDR2 is SYGVKD. V lost 9 bases to trimming and J lost 3 bases, with 9 bases between them. The CDR3 length is 11 residues. The CDR3 DNA is TGTGCCATAAGGATATACTACGAGCAGTACTTC. Protein sequence: CAIRIYYEQYF.

The chain combines TRBV7-3 with TRBJ2-5; TRBD2 agrees at 8 bases. Gene TRBJ2-7 matches the end of the DNA better, so the J call may be wrong. Germline CDR1 SGHTA, CDR2 FQGTGA. The length of the CDR3 is 14 residues. This chain's CDR3 is CASSLAGGWYEQYF. The CDR3 region has the DNA TGTGCCAGCAGCTTAGCGGGAGGATGGTACGAGCAGTACTTC.

This chain uses TRBV11-2 with TRBJ2-3; D may be TRBD2 (6 bases). CDR3 length: 16 residues. Deletions cut 6 bases from V and 0 bases from J, with 16 bases between. CDR1 is SGHAT and CDR2 is FQNNGV in the germline V gene. The CDR3, as DNA: TGTGCCAGCAGTACAGCTTGGGGGACTAGCACAGATACGCAGTATTTT. The encoded protein is CASSTAWGTSTDTQYF.

The V and J genes are TRBV5-1 and TRBJ2-3, with D possibly being TRBD2 (6 bases). The CDR3 has 16 amino acids. Trimming stripped 6 bases from V and 2 bases from J, with 19 bases between. Germline values: CDR1 SGHRS, CDR2 YFSETQ. The CDR3 region has the DNA TGCGCCAGCAACTCCCATGGGGACTTCCCCACAGATACGCAGTATTTT. As protein: CASNSHGDFPTDTQYF.

This clone was observed once. The rearrangement uses TRBV10-1 and TRBJ2-3, with D perhaps TRBD1 or TRBD2 (5 bases each). CDR1 and CDR2 from the germline V gene are WNHNN and SYGVQD (reference sequence). V gave up 8 bases and J gave up 2 bases, with 11 bases separating them. The CDR3 loop spans 13 amino acids. CDR3 sequence (DNA): TGCGCCAGCTCCAGGGAGAACACAGATACGCAGTATTTT. This sequence encodes CASSRENTDTQYF.